Listed below are T cell receptor beta chains from one sample, sequenced in a study of human CD8 memory T cell subsets. TCRdb reprocessed the 5' RACE reads and stores each CDR3 protein as one record, lacking DNA. The sample table sets out approximately 3,500 distinct CDR3 sequences. Sequencing was done on a sample of CD8+ effector memory T cells (TEM) sorted from PBMCs. Receptors were obtained from a human donor in good health. Both conserved end residues are part of each CDR3. Clone size, where shown, is once, few, many, or a class for clones that have expanded.

TRBJ2-1	TRBV6-4	-	CASSAQPGQPNEQFF
TRBJ2-7	TRBV6-5	-	CASSPSGGWSEQYF
TRBJ2-7	TRBV6-5	-	CASSPGLAGYEQYF
TRBJ1-1	TRBV27	medium-sized	CASSFLRGGVTEAFF
TRBJ2-1	TRBV19	medium-sized	CASNPWAGANNEQFF
TRBJ2-1	TRBV6-5	medium-sized	CASTGQWNEQFF
TRBJ2-3	TRBV5-6	-	CASSYRGSTDTQYF
TRBJ2-7	TRBV29-1	-	CSAETSGTSSSYEQYF
TRBJ2-7	TRBV11-2	-	CASSLGGPGIYEQYF
TRBJ1-1	TRBV7-9	medium-sized	CASSTGQGAFF
TRBJ2-5	TRBV12-3/TRBV12-4	-	CASTPGLPPRETQYF
TRBJ2-7	TRBV20-1	medium-sized	CSARAPSGRLRYEQYF
TRBJ1-1	TRBV11-2	-	CASSSPKGVGPILPRNTEAFF
TRBJ1-1	TRBV5-5	medium-sized	CASSFGDRGLGTEAFF
TRBJ1-2	TRBV6-1	-	CASSEADDGAYGYTF
TRBJ2-1	TRBV3-1	-	CASSVLRGQGEQFF
TRBJ2-5	TRBV25-1	-	CASTSGRQETQYF